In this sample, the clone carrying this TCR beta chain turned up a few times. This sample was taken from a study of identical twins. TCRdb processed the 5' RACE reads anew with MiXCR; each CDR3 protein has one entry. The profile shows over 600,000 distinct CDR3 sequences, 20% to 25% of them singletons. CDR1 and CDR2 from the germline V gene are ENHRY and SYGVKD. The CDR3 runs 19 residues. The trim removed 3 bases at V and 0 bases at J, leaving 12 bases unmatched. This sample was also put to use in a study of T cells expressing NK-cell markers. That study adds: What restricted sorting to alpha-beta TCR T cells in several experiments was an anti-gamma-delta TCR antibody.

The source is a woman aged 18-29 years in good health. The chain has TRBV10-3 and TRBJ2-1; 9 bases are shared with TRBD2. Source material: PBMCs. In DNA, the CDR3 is TGTGCCATCAGTGACCCGGGACTAGCTACTGCCCCCTCCTACAATGAGCAGTTCTTC. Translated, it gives CAISDPGLATAPSYNEQFF.